This TCR beta chain originates from a study of blood T cell repertoires in COVID-19. Clones were sequenced by immunoSEQ multiplex PCR, and TCRdb holds only the in-frame ones, with some missing. This sample carries some 310,000 clones, roughly 89% of them seen once, and the ten largest clones take over 9%. Two negative PCRs, clearance, or symptom resolution were required of recovered Cohort 3 donors. Germline values: CDR1 KGHDR, CDR2 SFDVKD. The CDR3 spans 16 residues. Trimming pared 4 bases from V and 1 base from J, leaving 14 bases between. The source of this sequence is a woman younger than 45 who had recovered from COVID-19. Sequencing was performed on PBMCs or T cells enriched from blood (not recorded which). The chain couples TRBV24-1 to TRBJ2-3; the D gene is possibly TRBD2 (6 bases). The CDR3: CATSDTLAFGTDTQYF. The DNA of the CDR3 is TGTGCCACCAGTGACACCCTAGCGTTCGGCACAGATACGCAGTATTTT.